The sequence of this T cell receptor (beta chain) was determined in a study of T-cell reconstitution after alpha-beta-depleted transplantation in children. Study-wide results and limits: About two months after transplant, alpha-beta T cells reportedly came from several hundred expanded graft clones. Newly produced T cells mostly provided counts and TCRbeta diversity after one year, as hyperexpanded clones declined.

This CDR3 has 15 residues. Germline values: CDR1 SGHVS, CDR2 FQNEAQ. The V gene end was trimmed by 2 bases and the J gene end by 4 bases; junction bases not matched to a gene: 3. Molecular barcoding with unique molecular identifiers was used for the TCRbeta library. Using its own MiXCR run on the PCR reads, TCRdb lists one record per CDR3 protein. This sample has under 450,000 distinct CDR3 sequences, with 15% to 20% found just once. This clonotype was seen at least ten times. Antigen specificity is unknown. The chain couples TRBV7-8 to TRBJ2-3; 10 nucleotides agree with TRBD2. The sequence derives from a boy younger than two who had a stem cell transplant for Wiskott-Aldrich syndrome, so the T cells may come from the graft donor. This specimen consisted of PBMCs, mostly from graft donor cells, obtained 360 days after TCRalphabeta/CD19-depleted stem cell transplant. DNA of the CDR3: TGTGCCAGCAGCTTATTAGCGGGGGGTCCAGATACGCAGTATTTT. This encodes CASSLLAGGPDTQYF.